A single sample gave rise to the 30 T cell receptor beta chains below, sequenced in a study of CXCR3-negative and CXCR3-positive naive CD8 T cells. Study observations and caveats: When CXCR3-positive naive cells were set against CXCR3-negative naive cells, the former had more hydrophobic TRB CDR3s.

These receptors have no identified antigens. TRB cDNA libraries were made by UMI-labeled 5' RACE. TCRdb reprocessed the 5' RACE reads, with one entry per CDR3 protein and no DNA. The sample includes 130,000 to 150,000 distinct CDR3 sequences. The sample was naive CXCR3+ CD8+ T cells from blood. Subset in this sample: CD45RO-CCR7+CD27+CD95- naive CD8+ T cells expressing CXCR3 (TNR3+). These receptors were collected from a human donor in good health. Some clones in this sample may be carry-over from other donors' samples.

The CDR3 sequence is CSAGAGVPGELFF. The gene calls are TRBV29-1 and TRBJ2-2; the D call of TRBD1 rests on TCRdb alone, since no DNA is present to check it. The CDR3 length is 13 residues. CDR1 SQVTM and CDR2 ANQGSEA come from the germline V gene.

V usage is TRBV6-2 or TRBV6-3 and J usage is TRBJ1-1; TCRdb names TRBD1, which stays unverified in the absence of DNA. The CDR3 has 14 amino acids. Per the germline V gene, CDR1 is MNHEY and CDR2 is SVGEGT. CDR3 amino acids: CASTTGSWGYEAFF.

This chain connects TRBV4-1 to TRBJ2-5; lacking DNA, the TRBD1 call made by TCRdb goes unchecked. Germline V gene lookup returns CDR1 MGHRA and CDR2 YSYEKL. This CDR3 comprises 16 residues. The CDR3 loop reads CASSQEDWTGEETQYF.

The CDR3 spells CASSLSGPSYEQYF. The J gene is TRBJ2-7, the V gene TRBV5-1; the TCRdb D gene call, TRBD2, has no DNA to confirm it. The CDR3 consists of 14 residues. Germline-derived CDR1 and CDR2 are SGHRS and YFSETQ.

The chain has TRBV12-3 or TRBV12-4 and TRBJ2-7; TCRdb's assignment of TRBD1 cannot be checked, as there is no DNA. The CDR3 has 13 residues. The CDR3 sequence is CASQLSPVREQYF.

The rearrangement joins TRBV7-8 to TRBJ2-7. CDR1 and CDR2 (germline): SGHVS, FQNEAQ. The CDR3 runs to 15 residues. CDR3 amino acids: CASSSRRGPAYEQYF.

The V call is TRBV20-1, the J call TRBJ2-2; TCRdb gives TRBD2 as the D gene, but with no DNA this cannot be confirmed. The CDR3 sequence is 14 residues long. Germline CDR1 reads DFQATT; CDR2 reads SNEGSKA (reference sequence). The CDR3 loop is CSARDLEGTGELFF.

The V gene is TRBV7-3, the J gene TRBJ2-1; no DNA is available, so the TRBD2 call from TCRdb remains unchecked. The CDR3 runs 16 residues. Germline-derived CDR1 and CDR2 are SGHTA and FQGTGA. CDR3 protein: CASSPSSGRAYNEQFF.

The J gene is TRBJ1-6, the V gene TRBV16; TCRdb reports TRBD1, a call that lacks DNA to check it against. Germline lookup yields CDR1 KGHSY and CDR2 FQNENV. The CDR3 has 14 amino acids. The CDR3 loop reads CASSQSGGHSPLHF.

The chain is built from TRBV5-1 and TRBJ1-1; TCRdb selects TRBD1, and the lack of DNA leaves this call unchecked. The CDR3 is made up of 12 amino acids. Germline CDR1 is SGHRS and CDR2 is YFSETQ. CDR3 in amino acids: CASREPGHLSFF.

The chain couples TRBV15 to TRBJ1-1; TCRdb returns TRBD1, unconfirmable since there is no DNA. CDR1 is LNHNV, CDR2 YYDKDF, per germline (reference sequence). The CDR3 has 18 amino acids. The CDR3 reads CATSRDLVPVGANTEAFF. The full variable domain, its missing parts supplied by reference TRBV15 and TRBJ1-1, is DAMVIQNPRYQVTQFGKPVTLSCSQTLNHNVMYWYQQKSSQAPKLLFHYYDKDFNNEADTPDNFQSRRPNTSFCFLDIRSPGLGDTAMYLCATSRDLVPVGANTEAFFGQGTRLTVV.

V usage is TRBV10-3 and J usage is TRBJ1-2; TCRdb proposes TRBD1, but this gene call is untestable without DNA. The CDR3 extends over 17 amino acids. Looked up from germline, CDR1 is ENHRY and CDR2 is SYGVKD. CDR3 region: CAISESGQPVLNYGYTF.

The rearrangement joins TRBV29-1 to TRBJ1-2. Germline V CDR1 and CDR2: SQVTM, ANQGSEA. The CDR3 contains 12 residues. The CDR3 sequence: CSVEVQSGGYTF.

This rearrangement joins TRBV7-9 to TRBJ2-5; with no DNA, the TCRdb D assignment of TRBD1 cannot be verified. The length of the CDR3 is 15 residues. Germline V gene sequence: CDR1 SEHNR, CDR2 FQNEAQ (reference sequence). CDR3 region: CASSSWTGTSETQYF.

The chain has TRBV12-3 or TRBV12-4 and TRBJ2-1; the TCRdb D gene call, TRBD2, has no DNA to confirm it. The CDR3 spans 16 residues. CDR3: CASRSPSGTSDDEQFF.

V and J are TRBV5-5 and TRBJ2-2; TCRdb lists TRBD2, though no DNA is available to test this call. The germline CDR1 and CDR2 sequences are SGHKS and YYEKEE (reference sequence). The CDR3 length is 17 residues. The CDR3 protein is CASSLGVAGLNTGELFF.

Here the CDR3 reads CASSLNAGGVGANVLTF. This chain links TRBV13 with TRBJ2-6; TCRdb outputs TRBD1, but without DNA this stays unchecked. Germline assignment: CDR1 PRHDT and CDR2 FYEKMQ (reference sequence). The CDR3 length is 17 residues.

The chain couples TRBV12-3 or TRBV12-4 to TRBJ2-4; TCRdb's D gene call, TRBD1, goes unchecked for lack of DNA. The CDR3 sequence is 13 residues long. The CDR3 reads CASSPPGSDIQYF.

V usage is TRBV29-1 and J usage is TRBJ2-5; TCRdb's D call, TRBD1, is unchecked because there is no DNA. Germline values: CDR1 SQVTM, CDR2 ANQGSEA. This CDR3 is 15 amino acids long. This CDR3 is CSAYLVDRDKETQYF. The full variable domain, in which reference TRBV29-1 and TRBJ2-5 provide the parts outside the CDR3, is SAVISQKPSRDICQRGTSLTIQCQVDSQVTMMFWYRQQPGQSLTLIATANQGSEATYESGFVIDKFPISRPNLTFSTLTVSNMSPEDSSIYLCSAYLVDRDKETQYFGPGTRLLVL.

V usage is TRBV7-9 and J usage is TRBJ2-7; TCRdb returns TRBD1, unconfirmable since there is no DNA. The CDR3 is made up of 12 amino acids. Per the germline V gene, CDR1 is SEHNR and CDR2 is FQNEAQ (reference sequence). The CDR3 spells CASTVDRDEQYF.

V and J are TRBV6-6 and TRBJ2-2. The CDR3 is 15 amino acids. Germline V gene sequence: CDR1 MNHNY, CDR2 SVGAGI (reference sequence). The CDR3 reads CASSYSREITGELFF.

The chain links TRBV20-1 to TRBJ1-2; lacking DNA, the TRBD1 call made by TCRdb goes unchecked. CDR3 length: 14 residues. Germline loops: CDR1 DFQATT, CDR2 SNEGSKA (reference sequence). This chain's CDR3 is CSARLGQGGYGYTF.

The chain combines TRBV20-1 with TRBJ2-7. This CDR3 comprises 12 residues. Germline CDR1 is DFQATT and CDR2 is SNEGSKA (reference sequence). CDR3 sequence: CSAREREYEQYF.

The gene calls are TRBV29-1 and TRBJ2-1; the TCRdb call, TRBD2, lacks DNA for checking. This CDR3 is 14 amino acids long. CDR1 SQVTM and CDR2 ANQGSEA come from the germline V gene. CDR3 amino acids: CSVDGLSGRNEQFF.

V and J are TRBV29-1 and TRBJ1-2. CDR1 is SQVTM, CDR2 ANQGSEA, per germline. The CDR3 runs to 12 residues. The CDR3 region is CSVIFDPSGYTF.

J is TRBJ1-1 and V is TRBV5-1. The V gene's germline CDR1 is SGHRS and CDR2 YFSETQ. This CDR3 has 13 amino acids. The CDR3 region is CASRRSSTTEAFF.

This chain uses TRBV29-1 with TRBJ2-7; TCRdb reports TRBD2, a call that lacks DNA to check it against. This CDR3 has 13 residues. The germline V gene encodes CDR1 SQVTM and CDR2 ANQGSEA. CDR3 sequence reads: CSVGTSGIYEQYF.

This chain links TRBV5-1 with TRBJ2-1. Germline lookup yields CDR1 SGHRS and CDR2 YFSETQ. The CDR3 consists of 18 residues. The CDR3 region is CASSLEETVLPSYNEQFF.

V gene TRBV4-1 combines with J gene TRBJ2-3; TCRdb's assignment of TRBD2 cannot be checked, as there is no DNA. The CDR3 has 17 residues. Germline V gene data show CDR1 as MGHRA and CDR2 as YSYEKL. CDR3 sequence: CASSQDPVAGAADTQYF.

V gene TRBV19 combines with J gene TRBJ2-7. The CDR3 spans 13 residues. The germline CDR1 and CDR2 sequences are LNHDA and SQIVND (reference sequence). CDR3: CASSKGVGYEQYF.